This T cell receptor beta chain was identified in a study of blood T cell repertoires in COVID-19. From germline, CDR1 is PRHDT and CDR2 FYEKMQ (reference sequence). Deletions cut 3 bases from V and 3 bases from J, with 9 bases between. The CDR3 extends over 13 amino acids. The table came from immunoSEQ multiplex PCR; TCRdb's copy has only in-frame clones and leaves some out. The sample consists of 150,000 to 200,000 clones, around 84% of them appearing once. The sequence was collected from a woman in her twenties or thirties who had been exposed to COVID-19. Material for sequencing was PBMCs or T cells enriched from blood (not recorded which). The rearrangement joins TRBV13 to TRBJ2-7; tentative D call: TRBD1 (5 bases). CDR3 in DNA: TGTGCCAGCAGCTTTGTACAGGACTACGAGCAGTACTTC. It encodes CASSFVQDYEQYF.